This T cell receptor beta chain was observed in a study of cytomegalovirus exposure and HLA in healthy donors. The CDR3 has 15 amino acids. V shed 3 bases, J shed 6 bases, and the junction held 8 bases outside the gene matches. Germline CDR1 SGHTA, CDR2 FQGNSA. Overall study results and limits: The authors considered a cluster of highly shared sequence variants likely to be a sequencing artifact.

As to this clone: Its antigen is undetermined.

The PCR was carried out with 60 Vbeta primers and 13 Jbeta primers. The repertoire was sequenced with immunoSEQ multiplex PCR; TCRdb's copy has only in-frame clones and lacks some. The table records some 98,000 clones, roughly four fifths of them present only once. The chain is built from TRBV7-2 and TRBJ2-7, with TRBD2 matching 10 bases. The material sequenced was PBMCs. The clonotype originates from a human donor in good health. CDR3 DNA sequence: TGTGCCAGCAGCTTCCGGAGGACTAGCGGAGGCGAGCAGTACTTC. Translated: CASSFRRTSGGEQYF.